These 11 T cell receptor beta chains originate from one sample sequenced in a study of shared clonotypes between healthy human individuals. The method was immunoSEQ multiplex PCR; TCRdb's version includes in-frame clones alone and lacks a portion of them. The sample carries 2 million to 2.5 million clones, around 95% recorded once. The sample taken for sequencing was naive CD4+ T cells sorted from blood. Noted subset: CD45RA+ positively selected. The receptors come from a man aged 18 to 35 in good health.

J is TRBJ2-2 and V is TRBV5-1; TRBD2 matches 11 bases. Unmatched junction bases numbered 2, after V lost 2 bases and J lost 5 bases. The CDR3 consists of 15 residues. CDR1 and CDR2 (germline): SGHRS, YFSETQ. The CDR3 here is CASSFGTSGTGELFF. DNA for the CDR3: TGCGCCAGCAGCTTCGGGACTAGCGGTACCGGGGAGCTGTTTTTT.

V usage is TRBV5-1 and J usage is TRBJ1-3; 7 positions match TRBD1. The CDR3 runs 14 residues. Germline CDR1 is SGHRS and CDR2 is YFSETQ. V was pared by 4 bases and J by 4 bases, with 5 bases of the junction left unmatched. The CDR3 DNA reads TGCGCCAGCAGCCACCCGGGACAGGGAAACACCATATATTTT. Protein product: CASSHPGQGNTIYF.

This chain connects TRBV6-6 to TRBJ1-2, with D possibly being TRBD1 (5 bases). Germline lookup yields CDR1 MNHNY and CDR2 SVGAGI (reference sequence). The CDR3 covers 13 residues. Trimming shortened V by 6 bases and J by 10 bases, and 18 bases separated the two germline ends. The CDR3 nucleotides are TGTGCCAGCAGCCAAGGCAGGGAGGGAATCTACACCTTC. It encodes CASSQGREGIYTF.

This CDR3 is CASSFLAGGAYEQYF. In DNA, the CDR3 is TGTGCCAGCAGTTTCCTAGCGGGGGGGGCCTACGAGCAGTACTTC. J is TRBJ2-7 and V is TRBV27; 12 bases match TRBD2. The CDR3 totals 15 residues. CDR1 and CDR2 from the germline V gene are MNHEY and SMNVEV (reference sequence). J gave up 2 bases and V 3 bases, and 2 bases lay outside the gene matches.

The V and J genes are TRBV6-1 and TRBJ1-2; D ambiguous. Trimming left V 2 bases short and J 3 bases short, with 7 bases between. Looked up from germline, CDR1 is MNHNS and CDR2 is SASEGT. There are 13 residues in the CDR3. CDR3 sequence reads: CASSEQVDYGYTF. The CDR3 DNA is TGTGCCAGCAGTGAACAGGTTGACTATGGCTACACCTTC.

J is TRBJ1-5 and V is TRBV10-3, with D hard to call. Trimming cost V 8 bases and J 2 bases, with 16 bases left between them. This CDR3 is built from 15 residues. Looked up from germline, CDR1 is ENHRY and CDR2 is SYGVKD. In DNA form, the CDR3 reads TGTGCCATCCGCGAAGATGAGACGGGCAATCAGCCCCAGCATTTT. This sequence encodes CAIREDETGNQPQHF.

This clone has only one observation. Within the sample, other DNA sequences also encode this same CDR3. The V and J genes are TRBV27 and TRBJ1-5; 11 bases line up with TRBD1. V trimming: 5 bases; J trimming: 6 bases; junction bases outside the gene matches: 3. CDR3 length: 14 amino acids. CDR1 is MNHEY and CDR2 is SMNVEV in the germline V gene (reference sequence). CDR3 in amino acids: CASSPGQGGQPQHF. The CDR3 bases are TGTGCCAGCAGTCCGGGACAGGGGGGTCAGCCCCAGCATTTT.

The chain is built from TRBV18 and TRBJ2-1; TRBD2 might be the D (6 bases). V was clipped by 5 bases and J by 0 bases, with 11 bases between them. Germline V gene sequence: CDR1 KGHSH, CDR2 LQKENI. This CDR3 contains 15 residues. DNA of the CDR3: TGTGCCAGCTCAGTCTGGGAGGTCTCCTACAATGAGCAGTTCTTC. Amino acid sequence: CASSVWEVSYNEQFF.

This clone has a single count. The sample contains more than one DNA sequence encoding this CDR3. The chain joins TRBV2 to TRBJ2-3; D is ambiguous. Germline V gene lookup returns CDR1 SNHLY and CDR2 FYNNEI. Trimming shortened V by 7 bases and J by 2 bases, and 7 bases separated the two germline ends. The CDR3 runs to 12 residues. The CDR3 sequence is CASIPNTDTQYF. For the CDR3, the DNA is TGTGCCAGCATACCAAACACAGATACGCAGTATTTT.

The rearrangement uses TRBV21-1 and TRBJ2-7; TRBD2 reflects the table's D call only, with no check against the DNA. TRBV21-1 is noted as a pseudogene. The CDR3 is 14 residues long. CDR3: CASRDRPSPYEQYF. The CDR3 DNA reads TGTGCCAGCCGGGATCGTCCGTCCCCCTACGAGCAGTACTTC.

The chain has TRBV6-6 and TRBJ1-5; D call uncertain. Germline V gene data show CDR1 as MNHNY and CDR2 as SVGAGI (reference sequence). This CDR3 region has 12 residues. The V end was cut by 11 bases, the J end by 1 base, with 9 bases between. This chain's CDR3 is CAAAESNQPQHF. The CDR3 DNA reads TGTGCCGCAGCAGAGAGCAATCAGCCCCAGCATTTT.